This T cell receptor (beta chain) comes out of a study of blood T cell repertoires in COVID-19. For the study at large: The United States, Italy and Spain were the sources of the acute and convalescent COVID-19 samples. T cells, B-cell-depleted T cells, or PBMCs provided the cDNA or gDNA that served as material.

From germline, CDR1 is GTSNPN and CDR2 SVGIG (reference sequence). The V segment lost 3 bases and the J segment 6 bases; nucleotides outside the gene matches: 1. The CDR3 has 13 residues. Original data processing: Estimates of nucleated cell counts were drawn from the amplification of reference gene primers. Assay used: immunoSEQ multiplex PCR; TCRdb lists only in-frame clones, some missing. V, J and clone size were drawn from that table, and D and trimming were deduced from the DNA. This table has roughly 300,000 clones, 90% appearing once. The sequenced sample consisted of peripheral blood. V and J are TRBV30 and TRBJ2-2, with 10 bases matching TRBD1. This TCR came from a woman in her thirties with COVID-19, enrolled during active disease. The DNA for the CDR3 is TGTGCCTGGAGCGGGACAGGGGCCGGGGAGCTGTTTTTT. Its translation is CAWSGTGAGELFF.